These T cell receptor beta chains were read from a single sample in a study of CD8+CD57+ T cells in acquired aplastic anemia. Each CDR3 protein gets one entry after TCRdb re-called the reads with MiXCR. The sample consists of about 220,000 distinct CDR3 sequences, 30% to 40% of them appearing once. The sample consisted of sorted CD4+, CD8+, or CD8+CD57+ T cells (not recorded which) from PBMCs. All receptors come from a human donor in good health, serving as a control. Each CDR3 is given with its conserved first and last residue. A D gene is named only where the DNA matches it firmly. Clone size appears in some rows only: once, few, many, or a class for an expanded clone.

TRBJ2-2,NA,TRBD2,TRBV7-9,CASIRGDLTGELFF,TGTGCCAGCATCCGGGGGGACCTAACCGGGGAGCTGTTTTTT
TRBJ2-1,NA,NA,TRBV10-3,CDRSIGSYNEQFF,TGTGACAGGTCGATCGGCTCCTACAATGAGCAGTTCTTC
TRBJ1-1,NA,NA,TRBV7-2,CASSLTGPIAFF,TGTGCCAGCAGCCTAACAGGGCCCATAGCTTTCTTT
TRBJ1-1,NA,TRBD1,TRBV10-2,CASMGQGPDTEAFF,TGCGCCAGCATGGGACAGGGTCCGGACACTGAAGCTTTCTTT
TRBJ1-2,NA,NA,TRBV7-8,CASSPSGEDYGYTF,TGTGCCAGCTCACCCTCTGGGGAGGACTATGGCTACACCTTC
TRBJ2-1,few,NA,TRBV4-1,CASSLVGGWRSYNEQFF,TGCGCCAGCAGCCTTGTGGGGGGCTGGAGGAGCTACAATGAGCAGTTCTTC
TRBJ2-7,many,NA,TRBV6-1,CASTEGQGLAEQYF,TGTGCCAGCACTGAAGGACAGGGACTAGCCGAGCAGTACTTC
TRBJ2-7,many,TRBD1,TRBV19,CASSIVGPRQGAYEQYF,TGTGCCAGTAGTATAGTGGGACCGAGACAGGGGGCCTACGAGCAGTACTTC
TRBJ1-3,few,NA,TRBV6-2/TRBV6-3,CASSSLGSGNTIYF,TGTGCCAGCAGTTCATTAGGCTCTGGAAACACCATATATTTT
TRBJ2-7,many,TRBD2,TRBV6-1,CASSEAGSSAGGYEQYF,TGTGCCAGCAGTGAAGCGGGGTCATCGGCGGGAGGCTACGAGCAGTACTTC
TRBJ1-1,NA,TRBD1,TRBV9,CASSPVAGQGGFYAEAFF,TGTGCCAGCAGCCCCGTTGCCGGACAGGGAGGGTTTTATGCTGAAGCTTTCTTT
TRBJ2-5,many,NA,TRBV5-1,CASSLAGLQETQYF,TGCGCCAGCAGCTTGGCTGGATTACAAGAGACCCAGTACTTC
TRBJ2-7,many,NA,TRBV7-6,CASSQNRDLKQYF,TGTGCCAGCAGCCAAAACAGGGATCTCAAGCAGTACTTC
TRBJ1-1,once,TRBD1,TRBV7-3,CATSWGTGRAEAFF,TGTGCCACCAGCTGGGGGACAGGGAGGGCTGAAGCTTTCTTT
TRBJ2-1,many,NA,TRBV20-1,CSAIPLAKDEQFF,TGCAGTGCTATCCCACTAGCTAAGGATGAGCAGTTCTTC
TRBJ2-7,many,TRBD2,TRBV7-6,CASSSTGTSGRYEQYF,TGTGCCAGCAGCTCGACCGGGACTAGCGGGAGGTACGAGCAGTACTTC
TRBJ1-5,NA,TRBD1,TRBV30,CAWSVGTGLNQPQHF,TGTGCCTGGAGTGTGGGGACAGGGCTGAATCAGCCCCAGCATTTT
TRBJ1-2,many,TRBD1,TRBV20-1,CSAGTGYENGYTF,TGCAGTGCCGGGACAGGGTATGAGAATGGCTACACCTTC
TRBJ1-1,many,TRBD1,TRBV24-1,CATSETGRTEAFF,TGTGCCACCAGTGAGACAGGGCGGACTGAAGCTTTCTTT
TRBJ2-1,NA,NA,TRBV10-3,CAISESCGYSEQFF,TGTGCCATCAGTGAGTCGTGCGGCTACAGTGAGCAGTTCTTC
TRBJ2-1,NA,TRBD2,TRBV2,CASVRFGTSGGYNEQFF,TGTGCCAGCGTCAGATTTGGGACTAGCGGAGGCTACAATGAGCAGTTCTTC
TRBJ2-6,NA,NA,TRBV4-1,CASKIGSGANVLTF,TGCGCCAGCAAGATAGGCTCTGGGGCCAACGTCCTGACTTTC
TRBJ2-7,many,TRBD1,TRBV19,CASSISRGPYEQYF,TGTGCCAGTAGTATCTCCAGGGGGCCCTACGAGCAGTACTTC
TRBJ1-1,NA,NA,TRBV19,CASSNLAGWTEAFF,TGTGCCAGTAGTAACCTGGCAGGGTGGACTGAAGCTTTCTTT
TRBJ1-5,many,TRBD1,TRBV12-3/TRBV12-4,CASSLSDRDNQPQHF,TGTGCCAGCAGTTTATCAGACAGGGACAATCAGCCCCAGCATTTT
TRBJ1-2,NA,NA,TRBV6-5,CASSYGAAGDRVYTF,TGTGCCAGCAGTTACGGAGCGGCTGGGGATCGTGTCTACACCTTC
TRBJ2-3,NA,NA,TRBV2,CASLISPGTDTQYF,TGTGCCAGCTTAATTTCCCCGGGGACAGATACGCAGTATTTT
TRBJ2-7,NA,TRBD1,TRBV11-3,CASSQGAGTGTTYEQYF,TGTGCCAGCAGCCAGGGGGCTGGAACAGGGACGACCTACGAGCAGTACTTC
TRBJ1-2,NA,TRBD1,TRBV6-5,CASSYRTGVKDGYTF,TGTGCCAGCAGTTATCGGACAGGGGTAAAGGATGGCTACACCTTC